Listed below are T cell receptor beta chains from one sample, sequenced in a study of control samples from healthy donors and cancer patients. Some clones are missing from TCRdb's copy, which holds only in-frame ones; the method was immunoSEQ multiplex PCR. Among around 67,000 clones listed, over 85% were seen once. Specimen: PBMCs. These receptors were taken from a man aged 55 to 70 with colorectal cancer. Each CDR3 is given with its conserved first and last residue. The order of the fields is J gene, V gene, D gene, CDR3 length, CDR3 protein. The D gene is left open where the match is weak.

J: TRBJ2-7; V: TRBV29-1; D: TRBD1; length: 15; CDR3: CSVEVRTGASYEQYF
J: TRBJ2-2; V: TRBV11-3; D: TRBD2; length: 18; CDR3: CASSFRSLAGDYTGELFF
J: TRBJ1-2; V: TRBV7-2; D: TRBD1; length: 14; CDR3: CASSLGQGGYGYTF
J: TRBJ2-7; V: TRBV20-1; D: TRBD2; length: 11; CDR3: CSVATGGEQYF
J: TRBJ1-1; V: TRBV18; D: NA; length: 16; CDR3: CASSPIGGGDYTEAFF
J: TRBJ2-2; V: TRBV3-1/TRBV3-2; D: NA; length: 15; CDR3: CASSPRRSITGELFF
J: TRBJ1-3; V: TRBV6-5; D: NA; length: 14; CDR3: CAAARGISGNTIYF
J: TRBJ1-1; V: TRBV2; D: NA; length: 17; CDR3: CASSRGRAGVRNTEAFF
J: TRBJ1-5; V: TRBV4-1; D: NA; length: 16; CDR3: CASSQEGATSNQPQHF
J: TRBJ2-5; V: TRBV18; D: NA; length: 13; CDR3: CASSLGLKETQYF
J: TRBJ2-5; V: TRBV28; D: TRBD2; length: 15; CDR3: CASSSGGGRRETQYF
J: TRBJ2-2; V: TRBV30; D: NA; length: 15; CDR3: CAGPGGALNTGELFF
J: TRBJ2-2; V: TRBV24-1; D: TRBD2; length: 17; CDR3: CATSGLPGTSGPGELFF
J: TRBJ2-3; V: TRBV5-4; D: NA; length: 16; CDR3: CASSLVVGRSTDTQYF
J: TRBJ1-2; V: TRBV28; D: NA; length: 15; CDR3: CASRPWGGQGYGYTF
J: TRBJ1-2; V: TRBV2; D: NA; length: 11; CDR3: CASSQRDLSTF
J: TRBJ1-5; V: TRBV2; D: TRBD1; length: 15; CDR3: CASSSWTGDKQPQHF
J: TRBJ1-5; V: TRBV30; D: NA; length: 15; CDR3: CAWTLPGTSSQPQHF
J: TRBJ1-1; V: TRBV2; D: TRBD1; length: 13; CDR3: CASRAQQGAEAFF
J: TRBJ2-7; V: TRBV28; D: TRBD2; length: 14; CDR3: CASGGGDSHYEQYF
J: TRBJ1-1; V: TRBV3-1/TRBV3-2; D: NA; length: 14; CDR3: CASSQAHSNTEAFF
J: TRBJ1-1; V: TRBV2; D: NA; length: 14; CDR3: CASSERGGGTEAFF
J: TRBJ1-2; V: TRBV3-1/TRBV3-2; D: NA; length: 12; CDR3: CASSQGLGGYTF
J: TRBJ2-3; V: TRBV7-3; D: TRBD2; length: 15; CDR3: CASSLGLAGRDTQYF
J: TRBJ2-3; V: TRBV10-3; D: NA; length: 12; CDR3: CAMGGGKDTQYF
J: TRBJ1-1; V: TRBV19; D: TRBD1; length: 16; CDR3: CASSILPGTGNTEAFF
J: TRBJ1-2; V: TRBV19; D: TRBD1; length: 15; CDR3: CASTIGDRSLGGYTF
J: TRBJ2-5; V: TRBV12-3/TRBV12-4; D: NA; length: 13; CDR3: CASSFVSKETQYF
J: TRBJ2-2; V: TRBV19; D: NA; length: 14; CDR3: CASKRDRNTGELFF